The following is a T cell receptor beta chain sequence with its context. These data originate in a study of naive and memory T cell subsets. Two oligonucleotides, mixed equimolar, formed the beta constant-region primer covering TRBC1 and TRBC2. TCRdb processed the UMI-ligation and nested PCR reads anew with MiXCR; each CDR3 protein has one entry. The sample carries about 80,000 distinct CDR3 sequences, about 12% recorded once. The receptor was derived from a human donor in good health. The sample was central memory CD4+ T cells from blood.

The CDR3 region is CASSYPGELFF. CDR3 DNA sequence: TGCGCCAGCAGCTACCCCGGGGAGCTGTTTTTT. The V call is TRBV5-1, the J call TRBJ2-2; D unresolved. The V end was cut by 3 bases, the J end by 6 bases, with 3 bases between. Germline V lookup: CDR1 SGHRS, CDR2 YFSETQ. This CDR3 has 11 residues.